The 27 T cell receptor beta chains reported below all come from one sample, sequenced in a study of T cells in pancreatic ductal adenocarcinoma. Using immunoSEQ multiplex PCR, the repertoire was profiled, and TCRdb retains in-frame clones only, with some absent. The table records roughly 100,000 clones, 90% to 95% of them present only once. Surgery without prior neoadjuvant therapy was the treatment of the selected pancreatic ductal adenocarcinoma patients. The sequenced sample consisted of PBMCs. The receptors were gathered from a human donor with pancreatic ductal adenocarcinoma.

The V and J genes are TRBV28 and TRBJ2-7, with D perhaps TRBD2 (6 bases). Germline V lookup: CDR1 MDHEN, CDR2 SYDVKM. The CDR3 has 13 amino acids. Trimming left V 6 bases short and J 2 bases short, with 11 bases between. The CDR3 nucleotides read TGTGCCAGCAGGAGGACGGGAGCCTACGAGCAGTACTTC. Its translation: CASRRTGAYEQYF.

The chain's CDR3 is CASSLEGEETQYF. CDR3 nucleotides: TGCGCCAGCAGCTTGGAGGGAGAAGAGACCCAGTACTTC. The rearrangement joins TRBV5-1 to TRBJ2-5; possibly TRBD2 for D (5 bases). Trimming removed 0 bases from V and 3 bases from J, with 6 bases in between. CDR3 length: 13 amino acids. Germline lookup yields CDR1 SGHRS and CDR2 YFSETQ.

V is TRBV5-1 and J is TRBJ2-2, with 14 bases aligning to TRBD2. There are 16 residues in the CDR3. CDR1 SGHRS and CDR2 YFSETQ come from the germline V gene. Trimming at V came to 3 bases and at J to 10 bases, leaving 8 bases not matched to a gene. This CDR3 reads CASSYGLAGGSAELFF. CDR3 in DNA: TGCGCCAGCAGCTATGGACTAGCGGGAGGTTCGGCGGAGCTGTTTTTT.

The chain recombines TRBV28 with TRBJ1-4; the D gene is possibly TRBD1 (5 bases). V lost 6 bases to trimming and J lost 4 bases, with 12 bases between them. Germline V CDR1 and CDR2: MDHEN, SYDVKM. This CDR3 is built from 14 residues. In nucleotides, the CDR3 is TGTGCCAGCAGGCGGGGGGGAAATAATGAAAAACTGTTTTTT. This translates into CASRRGGNNEKLFF.

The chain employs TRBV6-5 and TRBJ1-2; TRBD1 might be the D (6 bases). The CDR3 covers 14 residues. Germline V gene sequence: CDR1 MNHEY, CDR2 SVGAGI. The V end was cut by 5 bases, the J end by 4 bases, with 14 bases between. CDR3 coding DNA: TGTGCCAGCAGTCAACAGGGAGCTGGCTATGGCTACACCTTC. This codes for CASSQQGAGYGYTF.

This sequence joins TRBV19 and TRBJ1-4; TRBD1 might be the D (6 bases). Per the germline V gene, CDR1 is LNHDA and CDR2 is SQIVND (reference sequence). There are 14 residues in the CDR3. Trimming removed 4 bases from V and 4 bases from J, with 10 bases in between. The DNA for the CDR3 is TGTGCCAGTAGTACCAGACAGGATAATGAAAAACTGTTTTTT. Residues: CASSTRQDNEKLFF. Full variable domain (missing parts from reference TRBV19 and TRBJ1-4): DGGITQSPKYLFRKEGQNVTLSCEQNLNHDAMYWYRQDPGQGLRLIYYSQIVNDFQKGDIAEGYSVSREKKESFPLTVTSAQKNPTAFYLCASSTRQDNEKLFFGSGTQLSVL.

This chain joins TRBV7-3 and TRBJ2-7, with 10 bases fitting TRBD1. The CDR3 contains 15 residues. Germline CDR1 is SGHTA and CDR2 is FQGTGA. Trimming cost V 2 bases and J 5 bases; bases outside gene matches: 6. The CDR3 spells CASSLATGGDDEQYF. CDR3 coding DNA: TGTGCCAGCAGCTTAGCGACAGGGGGCGACGACGAGCAGTACTTC.

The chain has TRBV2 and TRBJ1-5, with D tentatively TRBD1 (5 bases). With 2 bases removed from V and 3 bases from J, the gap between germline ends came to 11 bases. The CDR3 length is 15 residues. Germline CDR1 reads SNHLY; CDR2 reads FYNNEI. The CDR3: CASSEQGGDNQPQHF. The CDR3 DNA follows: TGTGCCAGCAGTGAACAGGGAGGTGACAATCAGCCCCAGCATTTT.

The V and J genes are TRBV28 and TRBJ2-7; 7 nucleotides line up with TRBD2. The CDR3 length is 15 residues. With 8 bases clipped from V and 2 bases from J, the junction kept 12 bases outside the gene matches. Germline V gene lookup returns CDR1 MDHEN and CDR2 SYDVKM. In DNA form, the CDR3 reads TGTGCCAGCCATGGGGAGGGGAGGGCAACCTACGAGCAGTACTTC. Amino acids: CASHGEGRATYEQYF.

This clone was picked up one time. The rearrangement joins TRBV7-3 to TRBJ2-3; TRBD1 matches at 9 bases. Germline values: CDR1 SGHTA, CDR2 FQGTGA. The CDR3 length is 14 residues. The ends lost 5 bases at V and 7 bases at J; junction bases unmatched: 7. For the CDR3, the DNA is TGTGCCAGCAGCCTGACAGGGGGGAGGAATACGCAGTATTTT. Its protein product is CASSLTGGRNTQYF.

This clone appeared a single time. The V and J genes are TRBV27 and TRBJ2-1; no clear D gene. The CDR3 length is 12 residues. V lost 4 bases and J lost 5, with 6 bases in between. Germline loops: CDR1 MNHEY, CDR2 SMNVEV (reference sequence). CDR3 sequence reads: CASSYSNNEQFF. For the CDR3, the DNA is TGTGCCAGCAGTTATTCAAACAATGAGCAGTTCTTC.

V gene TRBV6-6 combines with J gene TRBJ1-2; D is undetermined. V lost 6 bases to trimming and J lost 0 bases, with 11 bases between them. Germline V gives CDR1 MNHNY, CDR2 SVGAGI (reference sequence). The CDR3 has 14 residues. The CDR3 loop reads CASSQHSSNYGYTF. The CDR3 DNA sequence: TGTGCCAGCAGCCAGCACAGCTCTAACTATGGCTACACCTTC.

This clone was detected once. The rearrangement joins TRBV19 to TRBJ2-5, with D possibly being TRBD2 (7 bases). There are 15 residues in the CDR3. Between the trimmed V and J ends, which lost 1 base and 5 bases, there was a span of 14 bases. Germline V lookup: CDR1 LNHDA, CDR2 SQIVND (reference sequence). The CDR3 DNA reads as TGTGCCAGTAGTATAGGCGGGGGCGTTTTGGAGACCCAGTACTTC. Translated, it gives CASSIGGGVLETQYF.

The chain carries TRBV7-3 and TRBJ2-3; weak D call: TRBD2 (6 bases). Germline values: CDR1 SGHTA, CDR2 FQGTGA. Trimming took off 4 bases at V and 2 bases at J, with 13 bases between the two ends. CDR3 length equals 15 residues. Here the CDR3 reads CASSYGGNPTDTQYF. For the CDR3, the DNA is TGTGCCAGCAGCTACGGAGGGAACCCCACAGATACGCAGTATTTT.

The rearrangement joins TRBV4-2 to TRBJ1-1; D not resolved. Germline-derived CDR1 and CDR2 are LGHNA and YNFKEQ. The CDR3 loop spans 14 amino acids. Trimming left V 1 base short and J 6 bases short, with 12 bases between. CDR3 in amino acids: CASSQALGGAEAFF. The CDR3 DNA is TGTGCCAGCAGCCAAGCCCTGGGAGGTGCTGAAGCTTTCTTT.

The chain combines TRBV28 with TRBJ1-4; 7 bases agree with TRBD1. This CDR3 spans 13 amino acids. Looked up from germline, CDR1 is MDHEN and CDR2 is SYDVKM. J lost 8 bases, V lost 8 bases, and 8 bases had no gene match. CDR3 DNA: TGTGCCAGCCTGGACAGGAGTTCGGAAAAACTGTTTTTT. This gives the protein CASLDRSSEKLFF.

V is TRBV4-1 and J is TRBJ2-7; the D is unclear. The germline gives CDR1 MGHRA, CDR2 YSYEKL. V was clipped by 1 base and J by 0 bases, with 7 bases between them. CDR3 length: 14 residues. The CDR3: CASSQVVFSYEQYF. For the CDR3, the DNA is TGCGCCAGCAGCCAAGTAGTCTTCTCCTACGAGCAGTACTTC.

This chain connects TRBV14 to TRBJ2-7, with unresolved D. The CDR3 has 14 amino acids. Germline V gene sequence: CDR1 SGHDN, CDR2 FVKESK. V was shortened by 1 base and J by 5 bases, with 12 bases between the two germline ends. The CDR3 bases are TGTGCCAGCAGCCAAGTCAGGTATAACCACGAGCAGTACTTC. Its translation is CASSQVRYNHEQYF.

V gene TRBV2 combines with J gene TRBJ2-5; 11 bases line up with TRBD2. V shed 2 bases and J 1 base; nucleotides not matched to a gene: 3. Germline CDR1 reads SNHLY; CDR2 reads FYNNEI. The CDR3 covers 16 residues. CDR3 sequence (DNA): TGTGCCAGCAGTGAACTGGGGACTAGCGGCCAAGAGACCCAGTACTTC. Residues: CASSELGTSGQETQYF.

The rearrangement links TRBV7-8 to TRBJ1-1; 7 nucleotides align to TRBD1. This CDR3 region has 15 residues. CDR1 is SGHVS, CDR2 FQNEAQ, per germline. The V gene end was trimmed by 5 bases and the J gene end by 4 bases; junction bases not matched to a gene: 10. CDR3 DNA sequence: TGTGCCAGCAGCCCCTCAACAGGGGTTAGCACTGAAGCTTTCTTT. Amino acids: CASSPSTGVSTEAFF.

The CDR3 spells CASSDFTSGSDYTGELFF. The DNA for the CDR3 is TGTGCCAGCAGTGATTTCACTAGCGGGAGTGATTACACCGGGGAGCTGTTTTTT. The chain employs TRBV2 and TRBJ2-2; the match to TRBD2 covers 11 bases. J gave up 3 bases and V 3 bases, and 9 bases lay outside the gene matches. There are 18 residues in the CDR3. Germline loops: CDR1 SNHLY, CDR2 FYNNEI.

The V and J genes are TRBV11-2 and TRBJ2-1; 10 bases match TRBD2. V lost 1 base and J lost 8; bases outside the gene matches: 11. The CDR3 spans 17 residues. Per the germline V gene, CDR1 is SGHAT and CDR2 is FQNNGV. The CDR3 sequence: CASSLVGTSDLLDEQFF. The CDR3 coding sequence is TGTGCCAGCAGCTTAGTAGGGACTAGCGACCTATTAGATGAGCAGTTCTTC.

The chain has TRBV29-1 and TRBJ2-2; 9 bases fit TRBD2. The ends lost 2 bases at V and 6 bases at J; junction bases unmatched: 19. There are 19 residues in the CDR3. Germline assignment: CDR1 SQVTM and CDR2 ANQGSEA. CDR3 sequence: CSVELPGAGGPLGAGELFF. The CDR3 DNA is TGCAGCGTTGAACTTCCGGGAGCGGGAGGCCCCTTGGGGGCCGGGGAGCTGTTTTTT.

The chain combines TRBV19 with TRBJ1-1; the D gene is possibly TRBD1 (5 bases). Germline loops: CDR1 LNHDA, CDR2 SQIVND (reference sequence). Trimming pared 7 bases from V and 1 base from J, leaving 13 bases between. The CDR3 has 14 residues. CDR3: CASNNGGANTEAFF. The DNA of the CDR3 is TGTGCCAGTAATAATGGAGGGGCGAACACTGAAGCTTTCTTT.

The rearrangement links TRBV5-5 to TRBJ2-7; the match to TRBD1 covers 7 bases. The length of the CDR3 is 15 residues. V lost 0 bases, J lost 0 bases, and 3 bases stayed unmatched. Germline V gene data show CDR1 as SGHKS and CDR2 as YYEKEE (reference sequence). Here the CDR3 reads CASSLGTGHSYEQYF. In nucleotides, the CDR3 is TGTGCCAGCAGCTTGGGGACAGGTCACTCCTACGAGCAGTACTTC. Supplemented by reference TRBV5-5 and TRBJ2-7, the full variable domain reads DAGVTQSPTHLIKTRGQQVTLRCSPISGHKSVSWYQQVLGQGPQFIFQYYEKEERGRGNFPDRFSARQFPNYSSELNVNALLLGDSALYLCASSLGTGHSYEQYFGPGTRLTVT.

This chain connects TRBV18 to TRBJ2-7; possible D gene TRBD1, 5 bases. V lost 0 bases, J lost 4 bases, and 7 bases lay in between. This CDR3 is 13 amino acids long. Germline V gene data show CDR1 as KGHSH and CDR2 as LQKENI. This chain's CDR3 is CASSPPTAYEQYF. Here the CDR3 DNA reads TGTGCCAGCTCACCACCGACAGCTTACGAGCAGTACTTC.

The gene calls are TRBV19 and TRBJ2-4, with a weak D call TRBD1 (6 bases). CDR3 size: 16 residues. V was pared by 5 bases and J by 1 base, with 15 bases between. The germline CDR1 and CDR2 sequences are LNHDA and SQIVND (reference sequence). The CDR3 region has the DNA TGTGCCAGTAGTGAGACCCATACAGGGGCCAAAAACATTCAGTACTTC. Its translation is CASSETHTGAKNIQYF.